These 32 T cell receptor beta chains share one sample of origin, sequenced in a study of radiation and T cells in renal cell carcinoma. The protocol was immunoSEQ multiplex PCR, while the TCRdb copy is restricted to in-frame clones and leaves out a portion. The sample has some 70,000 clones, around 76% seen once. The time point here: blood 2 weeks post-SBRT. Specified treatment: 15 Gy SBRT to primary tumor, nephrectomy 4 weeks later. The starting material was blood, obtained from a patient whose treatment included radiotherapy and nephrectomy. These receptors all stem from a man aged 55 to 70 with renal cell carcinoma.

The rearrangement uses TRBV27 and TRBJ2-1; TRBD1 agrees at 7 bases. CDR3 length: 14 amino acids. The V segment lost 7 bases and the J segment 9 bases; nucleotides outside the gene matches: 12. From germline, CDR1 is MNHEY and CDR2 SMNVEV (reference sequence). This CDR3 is CASTTTRKGAEQFF. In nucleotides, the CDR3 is TGTGCCAGCACTACCACTCGGAAGGGGGCTGAGCAGTTCTTC.

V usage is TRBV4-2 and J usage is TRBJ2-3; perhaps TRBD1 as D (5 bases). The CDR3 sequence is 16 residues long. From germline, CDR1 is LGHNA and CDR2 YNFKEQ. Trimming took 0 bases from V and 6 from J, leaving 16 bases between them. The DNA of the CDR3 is TGTGCCAGCAGCCAAGAGGGTTGGACAAACGGCGATACGCAGTATTTT. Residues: CASSQEGWTNGDTQYF.

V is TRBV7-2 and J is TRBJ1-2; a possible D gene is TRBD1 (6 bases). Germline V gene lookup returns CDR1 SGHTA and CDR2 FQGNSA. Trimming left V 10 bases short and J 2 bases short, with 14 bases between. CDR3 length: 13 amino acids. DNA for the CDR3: TGTGCCACCTCGTCGGGGGGCAACTATGGCTACACCTTC. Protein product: CATSSGGNYGYTF.

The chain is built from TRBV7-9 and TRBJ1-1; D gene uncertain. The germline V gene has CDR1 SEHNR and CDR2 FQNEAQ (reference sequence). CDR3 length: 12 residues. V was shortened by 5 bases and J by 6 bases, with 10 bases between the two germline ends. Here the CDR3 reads CASSPVPAEAFF. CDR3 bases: TGTGCCAGCAGCCCGGTTCCGGCTGAAGCTTTCTTT. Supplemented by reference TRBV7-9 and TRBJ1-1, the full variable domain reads DTGVSQNPRHKITKRGQNVTFRCDPISEHNRLYWYRQTLGQGPEFLTYFQNEAQLEKSRLLSDRFSAERPKGSFSTLEIQRTEQGDSAMYLCASSPVPAEAFFGQGTRLTVV.

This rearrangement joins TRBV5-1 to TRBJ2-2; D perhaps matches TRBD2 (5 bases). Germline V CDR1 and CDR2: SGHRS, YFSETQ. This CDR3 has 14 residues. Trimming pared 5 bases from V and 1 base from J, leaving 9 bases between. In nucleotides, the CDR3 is TGCGCCAGCAGACTAGAAATGAACACCGGGGAGCTGTTTTTT. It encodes CASRLEMNTGELFF.

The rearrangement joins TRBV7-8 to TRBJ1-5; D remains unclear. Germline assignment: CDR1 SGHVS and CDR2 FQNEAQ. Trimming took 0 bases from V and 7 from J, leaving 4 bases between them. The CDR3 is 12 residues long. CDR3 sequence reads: CASSLAIQPQHF. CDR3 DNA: TGTGCCAGCAGCTTAGCGATCCAGCCCCAGCATTTT.

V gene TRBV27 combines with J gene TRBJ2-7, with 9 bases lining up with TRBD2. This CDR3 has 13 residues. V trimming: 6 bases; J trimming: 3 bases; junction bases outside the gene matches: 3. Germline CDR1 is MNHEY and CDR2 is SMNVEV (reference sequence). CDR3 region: CASSKAGGYEQYF. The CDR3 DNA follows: TGTGCCAGCAGCAAAGCGGGAGGCTACGAGCAGTACTTC.

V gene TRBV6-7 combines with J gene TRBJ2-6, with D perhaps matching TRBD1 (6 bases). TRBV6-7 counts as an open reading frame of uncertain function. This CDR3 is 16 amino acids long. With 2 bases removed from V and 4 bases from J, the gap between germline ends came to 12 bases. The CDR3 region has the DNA TGTGCCAGCAGTTACCTCACAGGGACCGGGGCCAACGTCCTGACTTTC. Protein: CASSYLTGTGANVLTF.

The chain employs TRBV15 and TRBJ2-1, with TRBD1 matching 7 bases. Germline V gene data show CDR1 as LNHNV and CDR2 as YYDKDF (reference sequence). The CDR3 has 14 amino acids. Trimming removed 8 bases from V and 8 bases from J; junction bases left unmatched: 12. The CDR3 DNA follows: TGTGCCACCCGCGACAGGGAATTACGGTATGAGCAGTTCTTC. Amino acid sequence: CATRDRELRYEQFF.

This CDR3 reads CAFGVDNEQFF. The CDR3 DNA sequence: TGCGCCTTCGGGGTCGACAATGAGCAGTTCTTC. This chain joins TRBV4-1 and TRBJ2-1; weak D call: TRBD2 (5 bases). CDR1 is MGHRA and CDR2 is YSYEKL in the germline V gene. CDR3 length: 11 residues. Trimming stripped 11 bases from V and 5 bases from J, with 10 bases between.

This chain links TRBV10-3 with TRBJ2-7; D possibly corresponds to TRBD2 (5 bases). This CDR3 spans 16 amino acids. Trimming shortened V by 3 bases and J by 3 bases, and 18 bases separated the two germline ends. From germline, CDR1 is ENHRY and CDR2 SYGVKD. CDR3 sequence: CAISDSSPTLFYEQYF. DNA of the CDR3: TGTGCCATCAGTGACTCTAGCCCGACTCTCTTCTACGAGCAGTACTTC.

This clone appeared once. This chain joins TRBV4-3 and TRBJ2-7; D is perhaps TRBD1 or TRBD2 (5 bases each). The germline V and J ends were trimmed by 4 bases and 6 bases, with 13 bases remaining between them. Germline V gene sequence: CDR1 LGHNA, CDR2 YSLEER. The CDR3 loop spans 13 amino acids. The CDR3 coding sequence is TGCGCCAGCAGCCCTTCGATTGGGACCGAGCAGTACTTC. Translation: CASSPSIGTEQYF.

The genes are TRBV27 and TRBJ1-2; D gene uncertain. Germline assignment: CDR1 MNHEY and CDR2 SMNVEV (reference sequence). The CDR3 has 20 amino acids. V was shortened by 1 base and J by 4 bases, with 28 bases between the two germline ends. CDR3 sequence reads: CASSLWIPPRPAEASYGYTF. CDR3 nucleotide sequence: TGTGCCAGCAGTTTATGGATCCCCCCGCGCCCGGCGGAAGCCTCCTATGGCTACACCTTC.

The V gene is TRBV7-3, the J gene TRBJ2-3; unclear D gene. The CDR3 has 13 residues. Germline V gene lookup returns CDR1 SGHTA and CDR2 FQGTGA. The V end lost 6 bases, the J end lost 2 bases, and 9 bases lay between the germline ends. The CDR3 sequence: CASSFFSTDTQYF. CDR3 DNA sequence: TGTGCCAGCAGTTTCTTTTCCACAGATACGCAGTATTTT.

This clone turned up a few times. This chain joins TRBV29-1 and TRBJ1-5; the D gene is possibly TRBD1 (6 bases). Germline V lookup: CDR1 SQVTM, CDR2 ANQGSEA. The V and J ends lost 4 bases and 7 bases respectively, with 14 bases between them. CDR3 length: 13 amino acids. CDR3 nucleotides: TGCAGCGTTGGAGTGGGACAAGGACAGCCCCAGCATTTT. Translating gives CSVGVGQGQPQHF.

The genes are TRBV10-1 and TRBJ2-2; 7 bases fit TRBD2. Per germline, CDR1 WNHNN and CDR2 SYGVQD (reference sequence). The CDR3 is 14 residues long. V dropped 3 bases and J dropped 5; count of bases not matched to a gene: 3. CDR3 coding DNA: TGCGCCAGCAGTGAAGGTAGCGGGACCGGGGAGCTGTTTTTT. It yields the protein CASSEGSGTGELFF.

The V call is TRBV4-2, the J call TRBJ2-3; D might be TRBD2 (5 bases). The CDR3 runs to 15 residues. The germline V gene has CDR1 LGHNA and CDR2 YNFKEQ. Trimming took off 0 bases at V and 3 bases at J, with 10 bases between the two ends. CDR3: CASSQDLRTTDTQYF. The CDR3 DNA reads TGTGCCAGCAGCCAAGACCTTCGGACTACAGATACGCAGTATTTT.

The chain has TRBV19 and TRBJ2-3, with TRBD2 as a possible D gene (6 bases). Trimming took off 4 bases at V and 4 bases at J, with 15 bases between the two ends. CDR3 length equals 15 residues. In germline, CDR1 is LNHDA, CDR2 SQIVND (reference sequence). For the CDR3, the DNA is TGTGCCAGTAGTACCAACCTGGGGGGTGCAGATACGCAGTATTTT. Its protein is CASSTNLGGADTQYF.

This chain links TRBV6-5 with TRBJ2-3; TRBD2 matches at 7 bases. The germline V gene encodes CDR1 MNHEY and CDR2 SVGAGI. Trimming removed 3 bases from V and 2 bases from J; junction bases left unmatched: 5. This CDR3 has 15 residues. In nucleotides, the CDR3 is TGTGCCAGCAGTTATTCGGAGCGGGACACAGATACGCAGTATTTT. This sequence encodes CASSYSERDTDTQYF.

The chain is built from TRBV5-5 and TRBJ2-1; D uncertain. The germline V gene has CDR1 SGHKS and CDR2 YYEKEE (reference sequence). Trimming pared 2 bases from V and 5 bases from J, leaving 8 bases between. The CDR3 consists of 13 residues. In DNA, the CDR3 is TGTGCCAGCAGCTTCCGGGCAGACAATGAGCAGTTCTTC. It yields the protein CASSFRADNEQFF.

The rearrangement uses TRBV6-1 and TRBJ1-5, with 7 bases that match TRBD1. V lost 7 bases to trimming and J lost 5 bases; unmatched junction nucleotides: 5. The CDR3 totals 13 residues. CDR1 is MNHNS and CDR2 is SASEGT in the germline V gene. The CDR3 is CASMTGQDQPQHF. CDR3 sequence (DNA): TGTGCCAGCATGACAGGGCAGGATCAGCCCCAGCATTTT.

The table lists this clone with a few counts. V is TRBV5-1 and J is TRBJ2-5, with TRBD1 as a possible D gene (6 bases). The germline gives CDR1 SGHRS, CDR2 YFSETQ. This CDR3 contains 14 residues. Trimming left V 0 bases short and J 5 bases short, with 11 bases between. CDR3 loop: CASSLEWGRETQYF. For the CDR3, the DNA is TGCGCCAGCAGCTTGGAATGGGGGCGGGAGACCCAGTACTTC.

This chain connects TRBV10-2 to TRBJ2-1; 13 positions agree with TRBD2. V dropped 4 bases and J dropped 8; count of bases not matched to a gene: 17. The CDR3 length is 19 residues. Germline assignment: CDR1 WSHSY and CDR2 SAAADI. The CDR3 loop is CASSGIGLAGDGGLHEQFF. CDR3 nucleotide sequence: TGCGCCAGCAGTGGAATTGGACTAGCGGGAGATGGTGGACTGCATGAGCAGTTCTTC.

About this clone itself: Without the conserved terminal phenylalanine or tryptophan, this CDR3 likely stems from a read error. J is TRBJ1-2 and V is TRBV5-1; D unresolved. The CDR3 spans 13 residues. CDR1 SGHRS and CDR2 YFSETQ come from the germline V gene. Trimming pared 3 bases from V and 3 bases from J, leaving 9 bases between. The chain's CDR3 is CASSSPKDYGYTS. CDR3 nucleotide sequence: TGCGCCAGCAGCTCGCCCAAAGACTATGGCTACACCTCC.

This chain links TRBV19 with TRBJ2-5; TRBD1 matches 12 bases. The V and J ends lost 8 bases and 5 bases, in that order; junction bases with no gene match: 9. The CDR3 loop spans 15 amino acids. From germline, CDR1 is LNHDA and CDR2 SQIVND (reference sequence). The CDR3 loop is CASGEGTGGVETQYF. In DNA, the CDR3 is TGTGCCAGTGGCGAAGGGACAGGGGGCGTCGAGACCCAGTACTTC.

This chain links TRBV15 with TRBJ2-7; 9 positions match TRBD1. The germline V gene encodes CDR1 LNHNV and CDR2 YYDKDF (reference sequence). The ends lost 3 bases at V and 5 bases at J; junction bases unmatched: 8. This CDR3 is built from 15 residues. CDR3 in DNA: TGTGCCACCAGCAGTCCCGGGACAGGGAGGCACGAGCAGTACTTC. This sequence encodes CATSSPGTGRHEQYF. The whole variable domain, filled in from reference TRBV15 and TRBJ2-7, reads DAMVIQNPRYQVTQFGKPVTLSCSQTLNHNVMYWYQQKSSQAPKLLFHYYDKDFNNEADTPDNFQSRRPNTSFCFLDIRSPGLGDTAMYLCATSSPGTGRHEQYFGPGTRLTVT.

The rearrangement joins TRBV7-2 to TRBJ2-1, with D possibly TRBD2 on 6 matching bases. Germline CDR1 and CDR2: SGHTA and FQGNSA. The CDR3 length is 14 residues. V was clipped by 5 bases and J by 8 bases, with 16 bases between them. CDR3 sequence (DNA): TGTGCCAGCAGCCCGAGGGTGACTAGATATGAGCAGTTCTTC. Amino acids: CASSPRVTRYEQFF. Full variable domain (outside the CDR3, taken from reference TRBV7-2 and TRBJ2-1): GAGVSQSPSNKVTEKGKDVELRCDPISGHTALYWYRQSLGQGLEFLIYFQGNSAPDKSGLPSDRFSAERTGGSVSTLTIQRTQQEDSAVYLCASSPRVTRYEQFFGPGTRLTVL.

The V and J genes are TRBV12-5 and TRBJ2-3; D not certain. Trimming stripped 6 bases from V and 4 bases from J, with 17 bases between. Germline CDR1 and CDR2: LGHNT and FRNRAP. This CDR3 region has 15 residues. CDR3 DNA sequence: TGTGCTAGTGGCCTCGGAAGGATTGGGGCAGATACGCAGTATTTT. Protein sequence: CASGLGRIGADTQYF.

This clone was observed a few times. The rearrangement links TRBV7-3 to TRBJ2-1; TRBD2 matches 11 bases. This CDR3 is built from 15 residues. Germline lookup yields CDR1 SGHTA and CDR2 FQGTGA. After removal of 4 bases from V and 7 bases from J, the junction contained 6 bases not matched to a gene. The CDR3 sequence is CASSSTSGRQNEQFF. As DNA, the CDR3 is TGTGCCAGCAGCTCCACTAGCGGGAGACAGAATGAGCAGTTCTTC.

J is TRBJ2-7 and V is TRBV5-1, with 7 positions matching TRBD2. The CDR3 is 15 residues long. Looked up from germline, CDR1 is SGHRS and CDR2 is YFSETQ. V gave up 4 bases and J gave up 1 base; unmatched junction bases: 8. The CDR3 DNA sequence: TGCGCCAGCAGCCCGGACTCCGGGGGGTCCTACGAGCAGTACTTC. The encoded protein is CASSPDSGGSYEQYF. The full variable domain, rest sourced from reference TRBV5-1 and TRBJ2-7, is KAGVTQTPRYLIKTRGQQVTLSCSPISGHRSVSWYQQTPGQGLQFLFEYFSETQRNKGNFPGRFSGRQFSNSRSEMNVSTLELGDSALYLCASSPDSGGSYEQYFGPGTRLTVT.

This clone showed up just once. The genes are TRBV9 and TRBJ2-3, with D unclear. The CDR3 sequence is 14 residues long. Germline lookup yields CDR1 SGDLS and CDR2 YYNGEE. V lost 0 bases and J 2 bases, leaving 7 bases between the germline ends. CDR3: CASSVDGSTDTQYF. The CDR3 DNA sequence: TGTGCCAGCAGCGTAGACGGGTCCACAGATACGCAGTATTTT. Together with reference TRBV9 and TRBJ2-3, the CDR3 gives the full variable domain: DSGVTQTPKHLITATGQRVTLRCSPRSGDLSVYWYQQSLDQGLQFLIQYYNGEERAKGNILERFSAQQFPDLHSELNLSSLELGDSALYFCASSVDGSTDTQYFGPGTRLTVL.

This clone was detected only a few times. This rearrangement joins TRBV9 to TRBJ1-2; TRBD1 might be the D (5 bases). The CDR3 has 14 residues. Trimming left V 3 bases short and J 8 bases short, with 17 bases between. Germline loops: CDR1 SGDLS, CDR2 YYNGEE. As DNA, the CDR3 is TGTGCCAGCAGCGGCTACAGGTTGAGGGTGGGCTACACCTTC. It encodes CASSGYRLRVGYTF.